The T cell receptor (beta chain) under discussion was sequenced for a study of identifying expanded T cells in peripheral blood. This clone has just one count. Sequenced by immunoSEQ multiplex PCR; TCRdb stores in-frame clones only, minus some. The repertoire includes around 60,000 clones, over 75% of them detected once, and approximately 15% sits in the top ten. The germline CDR1 and CDR2 sequences are LNHNV and YYDKDF (reference sequence). Germline trimming cut 5 bases from V and 0 bases from J; bases unmatched to any gene: 12. This CDR3 has 19 amino acids. Sequencing was done on a sample of blood. This chain links TRBV15 with TRBJ2-6, with 8 nucleotides matching TRBD2. This receptor was taken from a person between 18 and 70 years old in good health. CDR3 DNA sequence: TGTGCCACCAGCGGGGCCGGGGTAGCGGGATTCTCTGGGGCCAACGTCCTGACTTTC. This codes for CATSGAGVAGFSGANVLTF.